The text below deals with one T cell receptor beta chain. The antigen remains undetermined. Libraries were prepared by immunoSEQ multiplex PCR; TCRdb keeps only in-frame clonotypes and omits some of them. The table has roughly 59,000 clones, 65% to 85% seen once; the top ten hold 0.9% to 1.1%. This sample was included in a study of OX40 agonist ivuxolimab in advanced cancers. Any history of autoimmune disease or systemic immunosuppression disqualified patients. Study-wide results and limits: CD4+ T cells averaged fewer expanded clones than CD8+ T cells.

This CDR3 comprises 12 residues. The V and J ends lost 5 bases and 7 bases respectively, with 11 bases between them. CDR1 and CDR2 from the germline V gene are SGHAT and FQNNGV. The origin of this receptor is an adult with an advanced solid tumor such as melanoma, head and neck, liver or kidney cancer. The material sequenced was CD4+ or CD8+ T cells sorted from blood, taken in a trial of the OX40 agonist ivuxolimab. The chain combines TRBV11-2 with TRBJ1-2, with TRBD1 as a possible D gene (5 bases). The CDR3 coding sequence is TGTGCCAGCAGCCCCCCGGGGGGTGGCTACACCTTC. Amino acid sequence: CASSPPGGGYTF.